Below, one T cell receptor beta chain is given with its context. Its antigen remains unidentified. The data stem from a study of T cell repertoires in cytomegalovirus infection. Study summary: The authors relied on CMV epitopes, both recently identified HLA-C-restricted and well-studied HLA-B-restricted. A matching HLA type, together with CMV infection, was signaled by public TCR beta signatures. Study outcomes and limitations: Adding up the frequency of public TCR beta families identified people who carried CMV plus the relevant HLA. HLA-C-restricted CMV clonotypes gave the most frequent clonotype in two of eight donors.

TCRdb redid the calling of the reads with MiXCR, one entry per CDR3 protein. The sample lists approximately 110,000 distinct CDR3 sequences, 30% to 40% occurring once. CDR1 SGHDT and CDR2 YYEEEE come from the germline V gene. The CDR3 is 16 residues long. V dropped 2 bases and J dropped 0 bases, with 12 bases sitting between them. The sequenced sample was CD8+ T cells from cultured PBMCs, obtained from culture after CMV antigen stimulation. The chain joins TRBV5-6 to TRBJ2-1, with D unresolved. The origin of this receptor is a human donor in good health (CMV status not recorded). Some clones in this sample may be carry-over from other donors' samples. CDR3 sequence reads: CASSFPSGHSYNEQFF. The CDR3 DNA is TGTGCCAGCAGCTTTCCCAGTGGGCACTCCTACAATGAGCAGTTCTTC.